This TCR beta chain derives from a study of PD-1 blockade in classical Hodgkin lymphoma. Relapses following autologous stem cell transplantation were seen in all patients, with brentuximab vedotin exposure varying. Trimming shortened V by 2 bases and J by 6 bases, and 5 bases separated the two germline ends. The CDR3 covers 12 residues. Germline assignment: CDR1 SNHLY and CDR2 FYNNEI. The data were produced by immunoSEQ multiplex PCR, yet TCRdb's version contains in-frame clones alone and is incomplete. Here the sample spans around 35,000 clones, 70% to 90% being singletons. V is TRBV2 and J is TRBJ1-5; D uncertain. This TCR derives from a human donor with classical Hodgkin lymphoma. The sample consisted of peripheral blood mononuclear cells (PBMCs), taken before the second cycle of nivolumab. DNA for the CDR3: TGTGCCAGCAGTGAATGGGGTCAGCCCCAGCATTTT. Translating gives CASSEWGQPQHF.